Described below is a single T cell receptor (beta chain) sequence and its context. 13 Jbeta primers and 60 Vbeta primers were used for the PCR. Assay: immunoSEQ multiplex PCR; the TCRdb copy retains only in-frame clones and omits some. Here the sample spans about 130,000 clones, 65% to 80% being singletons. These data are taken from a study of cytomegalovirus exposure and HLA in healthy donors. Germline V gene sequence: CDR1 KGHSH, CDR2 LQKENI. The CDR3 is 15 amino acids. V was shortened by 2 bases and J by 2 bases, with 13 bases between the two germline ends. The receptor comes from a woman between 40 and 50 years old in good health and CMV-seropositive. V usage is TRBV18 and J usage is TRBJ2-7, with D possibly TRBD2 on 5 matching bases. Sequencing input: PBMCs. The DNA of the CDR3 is TGTGCCAGCTCACCAAAGAGGGCTGGGGCCTACGAGCAGTACTTC. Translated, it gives CASSPKRAGAYEQYF.